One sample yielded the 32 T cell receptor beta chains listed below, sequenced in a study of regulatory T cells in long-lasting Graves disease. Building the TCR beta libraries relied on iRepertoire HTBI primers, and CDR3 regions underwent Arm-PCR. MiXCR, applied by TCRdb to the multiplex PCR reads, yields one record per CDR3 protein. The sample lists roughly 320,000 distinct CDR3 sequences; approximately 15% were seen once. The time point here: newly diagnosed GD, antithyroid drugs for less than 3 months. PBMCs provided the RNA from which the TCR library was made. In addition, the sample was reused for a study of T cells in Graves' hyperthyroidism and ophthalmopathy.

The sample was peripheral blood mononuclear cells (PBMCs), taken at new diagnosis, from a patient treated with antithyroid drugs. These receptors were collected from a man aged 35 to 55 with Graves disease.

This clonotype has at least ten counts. The chain's CDR3 is CASSQFRVSTEAFF. The CDR3 DNA reads as TGCGCCAGCAGCCAATTCAGGGTGAGTACTGAAGCTTTCTTT. The gene calls are TRBV4-1 and TRBJ1-1, with D tentatively TRBD1 (5 bases). Trimming removed 2 bases at V and 5 bases at J, with 12 bases between. The CDR3 runs 14 residues. Per the germline V gene, CDR1 is MGHRA and CDR2 is YSYEKL.

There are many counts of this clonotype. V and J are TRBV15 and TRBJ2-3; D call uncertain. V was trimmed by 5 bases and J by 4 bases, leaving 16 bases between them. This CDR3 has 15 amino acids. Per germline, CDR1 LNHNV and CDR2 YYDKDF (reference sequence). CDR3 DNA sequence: TGTGCCACCAGCCCGGTCCTAGAGTGGGCAGATACGCAGTATTTT. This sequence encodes CATSPVLEWADTQYF.

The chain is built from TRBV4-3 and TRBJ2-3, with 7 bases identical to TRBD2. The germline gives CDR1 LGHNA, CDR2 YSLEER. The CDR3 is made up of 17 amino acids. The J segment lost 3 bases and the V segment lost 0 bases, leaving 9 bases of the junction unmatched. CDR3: CASSQDLPGGGTDTQYF. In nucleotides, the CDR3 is TGCGCCAGCAGCCAAGATCTGCCGGGCGGGGGAACAGATACGCAGTATTTT.

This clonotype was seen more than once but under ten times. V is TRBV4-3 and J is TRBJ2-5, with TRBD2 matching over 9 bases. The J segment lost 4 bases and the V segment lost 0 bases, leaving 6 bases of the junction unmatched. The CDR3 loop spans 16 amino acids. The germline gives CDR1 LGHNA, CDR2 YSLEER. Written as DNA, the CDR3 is TGCGCCAGCAGCCAAGAGGGCGGGGGGGCCGCAGAGACCCAGTACTTC. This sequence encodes CASSQEGGGAAETQYF.

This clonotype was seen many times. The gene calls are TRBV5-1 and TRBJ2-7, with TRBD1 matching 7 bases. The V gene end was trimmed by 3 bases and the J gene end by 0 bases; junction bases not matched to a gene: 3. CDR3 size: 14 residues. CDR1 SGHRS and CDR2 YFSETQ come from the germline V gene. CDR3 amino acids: CASSSGQISYEQYF. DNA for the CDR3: TGCGCCAGCAGCTCGGGACAGATCTCCTACGAGCAGTACTTC.

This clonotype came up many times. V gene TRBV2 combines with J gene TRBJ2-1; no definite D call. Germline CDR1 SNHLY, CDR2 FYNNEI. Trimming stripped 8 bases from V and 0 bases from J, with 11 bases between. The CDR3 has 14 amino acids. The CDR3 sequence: CASGRAYSYNEQFF. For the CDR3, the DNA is TGTGCCAGCGGCCGGGCCTACTCCTACAATGAGCAGTTCTTC. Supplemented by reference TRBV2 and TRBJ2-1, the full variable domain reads EPEVTQTPSHQVTQMGQEVILRCVPISNHLYFYWYRQILGQKVEFLVSFYNNEISEKSEIFDDQFSVERPDGSNFTLKIRSTKLEDSAMYFCASGRAYSYNEQFFGPGTRLTVL.

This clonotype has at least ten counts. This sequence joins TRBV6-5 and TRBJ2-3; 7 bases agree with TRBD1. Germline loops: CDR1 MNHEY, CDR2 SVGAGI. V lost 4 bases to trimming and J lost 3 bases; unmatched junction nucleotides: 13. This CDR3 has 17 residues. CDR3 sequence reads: CASSLNVGQRMTDTQYF. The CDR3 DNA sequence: TGTGCCAGCAGTTTGAACGTGGGACAGAGGATGACAGATACGCAGTATTTT.

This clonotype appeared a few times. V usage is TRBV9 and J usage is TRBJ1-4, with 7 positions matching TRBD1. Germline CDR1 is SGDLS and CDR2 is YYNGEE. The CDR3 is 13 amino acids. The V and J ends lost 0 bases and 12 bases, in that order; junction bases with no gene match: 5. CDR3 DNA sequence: TGTGCCAGCAGCGTAGATCTGGGACAGCAACTGTTTTTT. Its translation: CASSVDLGQQLFF.

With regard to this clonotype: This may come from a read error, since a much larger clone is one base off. CDR3 protein: CASGGTSMVQTQYF. DNA for the CDR3: TGTGCCAGCGGCGGGACTAGCATGGTACAGACCCAGTACTTC. The chain links TRBV2 to TRBJ2-1, with TRBD2 matching 9 bases. TRBJ2-5 matches the DNA end more closely, so the J call is doubtful. Per the germline V gene, CDR1 is SNHLY and CDR2 is FYNNEI. CDR3 length: 14 residues.

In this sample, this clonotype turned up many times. CDR3 amino acids: CASSKVQGGGETQYF. In DNA form, the CDR3 reads TGTGCCAGCAGTAAAGTCCAGGGGGGGGGAGAGACCCAGTACTTC. J is TRBJ2-5 and V is TRBV12-3 or TRBV12-4; D is possibly TRBD1 or TRBD2 (7 bases each). The CDR3 is made up of 15 amino acids. The V and J ends lost 5 bases and 4 bases respectively, with 17 bases between them.

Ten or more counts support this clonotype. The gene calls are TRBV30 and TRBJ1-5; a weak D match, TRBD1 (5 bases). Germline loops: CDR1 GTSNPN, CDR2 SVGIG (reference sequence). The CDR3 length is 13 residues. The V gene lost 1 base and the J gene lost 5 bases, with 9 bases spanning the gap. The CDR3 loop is CAWSGGGYQPQHF. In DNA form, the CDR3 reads TGTGCCTGGAGTGGGGGGGGATATCAGCCCCAGCATTTT.

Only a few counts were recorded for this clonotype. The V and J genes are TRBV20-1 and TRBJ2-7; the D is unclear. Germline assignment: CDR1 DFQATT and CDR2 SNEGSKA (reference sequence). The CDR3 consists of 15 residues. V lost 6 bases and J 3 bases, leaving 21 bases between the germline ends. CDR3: CSAQARTRRDYEQYF. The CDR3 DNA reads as TGCAGTGCCCAGGCCCGGACCCGCAGAGACTACGAGCAGTACTTC.

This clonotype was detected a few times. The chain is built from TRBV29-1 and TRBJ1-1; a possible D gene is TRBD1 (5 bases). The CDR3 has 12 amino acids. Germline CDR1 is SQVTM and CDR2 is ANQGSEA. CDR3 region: CSLRERGTEAFF. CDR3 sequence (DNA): TGCAGTCTCAGGGAAAGGGGAACTGAAGCTTTCTTT.

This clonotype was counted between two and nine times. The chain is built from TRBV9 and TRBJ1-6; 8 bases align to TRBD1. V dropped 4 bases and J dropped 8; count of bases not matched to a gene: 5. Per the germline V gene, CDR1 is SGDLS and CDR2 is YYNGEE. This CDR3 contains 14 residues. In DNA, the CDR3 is TGTGCCAGCAGCTTCGGGACAGGTGATTCACCCCTCCACTTT. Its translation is CASSFGTGDSPLHF.

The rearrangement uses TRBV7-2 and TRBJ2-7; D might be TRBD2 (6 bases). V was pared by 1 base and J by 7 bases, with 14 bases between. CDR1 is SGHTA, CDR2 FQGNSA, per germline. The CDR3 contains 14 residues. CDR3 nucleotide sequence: TGTGCCAGCAGCTTAGGCGGGGCCTTCGGGGAGCAGTACTTC. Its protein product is CASSLGGAFGEQYF.

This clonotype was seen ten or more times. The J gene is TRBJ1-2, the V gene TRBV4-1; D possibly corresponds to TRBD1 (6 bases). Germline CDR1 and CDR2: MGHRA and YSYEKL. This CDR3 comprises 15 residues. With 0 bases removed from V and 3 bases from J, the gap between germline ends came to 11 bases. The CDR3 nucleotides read TGCGCCAGCAGCCAAGATAAGGGGGGATACTATGGCTACACCTTC. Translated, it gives CASSQDKGGYYGYTF.

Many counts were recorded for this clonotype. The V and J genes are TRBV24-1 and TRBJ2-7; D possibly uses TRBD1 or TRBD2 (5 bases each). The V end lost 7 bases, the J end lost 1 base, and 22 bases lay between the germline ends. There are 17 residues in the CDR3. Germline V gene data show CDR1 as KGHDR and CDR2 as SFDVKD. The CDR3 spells CATSAGSLGDQSYEQYF. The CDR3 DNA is TGTGCCACCAGCGCCGGCAGTCTGGGGGACCAATCCTACGAGCAGTACTTC.

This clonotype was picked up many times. CDR3 coding DNA: TGTGCCAGCAGCCACCTGACGGGGAACACTGAAGCTTTCTTT. This gives the protein CASSHLTGNTEAFF. This rearrangement joins TRBV3-1 to TRBJ1-1; D unclear. V lost 3 bases, J lost 1 base, and 9 bases lay in between. The CDR3 has 14 residues. Germline CDR1 and CDR2: LGHDT and YNNKEL (reference sequence).

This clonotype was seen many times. In nucleotides, the CDR3 is TGTGCCAGCAGTGAAGGGAGGGGGCGGTCGAGCACTGAAGCTTTCTTT. Translated, it gives CASSEGRGRSSTEAFF. The chain combines TRBV25-1 with TRBJ1-1; TRBD1 agrees at 7 bases. Germline CDR1 and CDR2: MGHDK and SYGVNS. V lost 2 bases, J lost 4 bases, and 10 bases stayed unmatched. The CDR3 contains 16 residues.

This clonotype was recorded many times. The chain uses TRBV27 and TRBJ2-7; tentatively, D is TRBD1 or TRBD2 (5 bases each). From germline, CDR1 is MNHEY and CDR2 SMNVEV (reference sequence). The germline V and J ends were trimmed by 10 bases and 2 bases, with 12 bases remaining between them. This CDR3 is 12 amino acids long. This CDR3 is CATGDGTYEQYF. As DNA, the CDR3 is TGTGCCACCGGGGACGGTACCTACGAGCAGTACTTC.

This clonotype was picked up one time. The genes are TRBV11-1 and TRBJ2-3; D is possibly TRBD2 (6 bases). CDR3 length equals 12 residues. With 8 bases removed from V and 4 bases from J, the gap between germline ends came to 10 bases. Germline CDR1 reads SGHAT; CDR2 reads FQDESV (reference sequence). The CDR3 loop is CASSRLADTQYF. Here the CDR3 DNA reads TGTGCCAGCTCCCGACTAGCAGATACGCAGTATTTT.

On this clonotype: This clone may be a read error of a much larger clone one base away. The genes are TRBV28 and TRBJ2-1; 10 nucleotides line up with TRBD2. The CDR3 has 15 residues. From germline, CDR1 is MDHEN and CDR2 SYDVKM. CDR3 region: CASRDSGGWGNEQSF. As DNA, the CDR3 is TGTGCCAGCAGGGATAGCGGGGGGTGGGGCAATGAGCAGTCCTTC.

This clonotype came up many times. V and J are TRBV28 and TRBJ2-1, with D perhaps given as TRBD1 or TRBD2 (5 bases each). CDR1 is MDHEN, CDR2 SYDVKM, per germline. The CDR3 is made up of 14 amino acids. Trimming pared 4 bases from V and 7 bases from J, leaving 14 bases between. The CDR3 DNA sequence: TGTGCCAGCAGTTCCCCGGGTGGGGGTAATGAGCAGTTCTTC. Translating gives CASSSPGGGNEQFF.

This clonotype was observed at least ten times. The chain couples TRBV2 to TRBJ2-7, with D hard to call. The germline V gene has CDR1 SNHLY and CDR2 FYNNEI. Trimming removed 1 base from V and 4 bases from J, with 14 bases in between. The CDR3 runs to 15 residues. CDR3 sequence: CASSEEGRMGYEQYF. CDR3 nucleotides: TGTGCCAGCAGTGAAGAGGGCAGAATGGGGTACGAGCAGTACTTC.

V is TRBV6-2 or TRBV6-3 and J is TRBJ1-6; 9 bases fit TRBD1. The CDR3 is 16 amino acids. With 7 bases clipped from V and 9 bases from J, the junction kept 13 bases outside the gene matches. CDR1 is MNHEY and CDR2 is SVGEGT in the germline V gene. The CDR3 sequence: CASTKWVATGGSPLHF. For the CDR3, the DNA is TGTGCCAGCACCAAGTGGGTCGCGACAGGGGGTTCACCCCTCCACTTT.

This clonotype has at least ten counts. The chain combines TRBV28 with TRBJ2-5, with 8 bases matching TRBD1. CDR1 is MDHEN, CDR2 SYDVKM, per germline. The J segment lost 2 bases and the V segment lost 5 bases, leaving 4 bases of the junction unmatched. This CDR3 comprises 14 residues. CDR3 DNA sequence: TGTGCCAGCAGTCAACGGACAGGGCAAGAGACCCAGTACTTC. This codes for CASSQRTGQETQYF.

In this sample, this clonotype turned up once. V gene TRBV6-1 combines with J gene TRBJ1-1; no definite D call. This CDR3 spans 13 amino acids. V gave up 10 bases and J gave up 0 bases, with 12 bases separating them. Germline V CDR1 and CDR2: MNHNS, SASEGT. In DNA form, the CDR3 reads TGTGCCATCATACCGCGGGTGAACACTGAAGCTTTCTTT. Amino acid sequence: CAIIPRVNTEAFF.

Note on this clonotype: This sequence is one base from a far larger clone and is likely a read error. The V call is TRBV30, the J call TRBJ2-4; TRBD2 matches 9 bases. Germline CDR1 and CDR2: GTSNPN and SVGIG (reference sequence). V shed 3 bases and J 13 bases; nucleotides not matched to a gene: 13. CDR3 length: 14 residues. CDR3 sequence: CAWRAGGPYNEQYF. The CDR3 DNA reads TGTGCCTGGAGAGCGGGGGGTCCCTACAATGAGCAGTACTTC.

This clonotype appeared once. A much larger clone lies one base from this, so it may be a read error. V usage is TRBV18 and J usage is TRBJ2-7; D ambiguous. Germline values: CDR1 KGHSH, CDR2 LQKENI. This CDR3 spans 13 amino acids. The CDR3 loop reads CTSSPAEKGEQYF. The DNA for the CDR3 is TGTACCAGCTCACCTGCAGAAAAGGGCGAGCAGTACTTC. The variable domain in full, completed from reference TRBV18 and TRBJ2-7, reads NAGVMQNPRHLVRRRGQEARLRCSPMKGHSHVYWYRQLPEEGLKFMVYLQKENIIDESGMPKERFSAEFPKEGPSILRIQQVVRGDSAAYFCTSSPAEKGEQYFGPGTRLTVT.

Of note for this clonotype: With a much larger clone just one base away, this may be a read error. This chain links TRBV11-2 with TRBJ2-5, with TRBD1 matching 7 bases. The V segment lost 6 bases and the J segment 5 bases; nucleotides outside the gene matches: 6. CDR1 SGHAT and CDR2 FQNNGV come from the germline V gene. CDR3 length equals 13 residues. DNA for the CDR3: TGTGCCAGCAGGACTACAGGGGTGGAGACCCAGTACTTC. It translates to CASRTTGVETQYF.

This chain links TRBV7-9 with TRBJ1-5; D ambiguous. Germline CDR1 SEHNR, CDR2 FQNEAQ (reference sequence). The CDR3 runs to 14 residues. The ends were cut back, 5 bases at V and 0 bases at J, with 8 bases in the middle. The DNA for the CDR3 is TGTGCCAGCAGCAAAAGGGATAGCAATCAGCCCCAGCATTTT. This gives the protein CASSKRDSNQPQHF.

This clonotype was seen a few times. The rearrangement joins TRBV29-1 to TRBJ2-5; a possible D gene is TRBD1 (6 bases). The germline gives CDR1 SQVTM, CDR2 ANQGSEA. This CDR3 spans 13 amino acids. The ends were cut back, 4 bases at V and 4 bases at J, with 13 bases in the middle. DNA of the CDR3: TGCAGCGTTGCAGGGGTAGGAGCAGAGACCCAGTACTTC. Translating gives CSVAGVGAETQYF.